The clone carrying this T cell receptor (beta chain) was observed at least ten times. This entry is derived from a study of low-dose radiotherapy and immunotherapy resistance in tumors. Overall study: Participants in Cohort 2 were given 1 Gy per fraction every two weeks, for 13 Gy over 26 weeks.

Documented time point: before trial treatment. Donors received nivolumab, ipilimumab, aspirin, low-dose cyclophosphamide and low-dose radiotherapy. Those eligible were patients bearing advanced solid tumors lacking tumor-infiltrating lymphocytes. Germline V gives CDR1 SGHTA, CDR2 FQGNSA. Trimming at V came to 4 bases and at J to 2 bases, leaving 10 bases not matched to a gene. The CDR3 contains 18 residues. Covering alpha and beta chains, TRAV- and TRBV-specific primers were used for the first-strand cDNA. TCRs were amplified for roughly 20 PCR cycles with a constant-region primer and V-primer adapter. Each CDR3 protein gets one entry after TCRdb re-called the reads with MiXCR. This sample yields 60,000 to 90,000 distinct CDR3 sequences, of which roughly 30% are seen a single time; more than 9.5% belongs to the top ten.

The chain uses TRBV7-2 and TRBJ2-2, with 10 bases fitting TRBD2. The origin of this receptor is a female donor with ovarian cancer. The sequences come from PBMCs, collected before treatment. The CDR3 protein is CASSWLPTSGVNTGELFF. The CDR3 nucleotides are TGTGCCAGCAGCTGGCTCCCCACTAGCGGGGTCAACACCGGGGAGCTGTTTTTT.